This is a list of T cell receptor beta chains from one sample in a study of T cell repertoires in cytomegalovirus infection. Which antigens these TCRs recognize remains unknown. TCRdb fed the reads into MiXCR, producing one record per CDR3 protein. The repertoire holds about 830,000 distinct CDR3 sequences, with around a third as singletons. Sequenced material: cultured CD8+ T cells from PBMCs, taken from culture after CMV antigen stimulation. These receptors all stem from a human donor in good health (CMV status not recorded). Some clones in this sample may be carry-over from other donors' samples. CDR3s leave out the opening cysteine and the closing phenylalanine or tryptophan. The D gene is left open where the match is weak. The size of a clone is reported for some rows only, either as once, few or many, or as a class for expanded clones.

length | D | J | size | V | CDR3
13 | . | TRBJ1-2 | few | TRBV27 | ASSLTPQGIYGYT
14 | . | TRBJ2-6 | . | TRBV7-9 | ASSLWAVSGANVLT
17 | TRBD1 | TRBJ1-1 | . | TRBV10-3 | AISEDFWGQGVRNTEAF
15 | . | TRBJ2-2 | . | TRBV6-1 | ASSYELLSGNTGELF
12 | . | TRBJ2-1 | few | TRBV27 | ASSTINSYNEQF
13 | . | TRBJ2-1 | few | TRBV6-2/TRBV6-3 | ASSLGLLPYNEQF
11 | . | TRBJ2-5 | . | TRBV27 | ASKPYGKETQY
13 | . | TRBJ2-5 | . | TRBV24-1 | ATSDWNDRGETQY
12 | TRBD1 | TRBJ2-7 | few | TRBV7-9 | ASSLVGTVGEQY
12 | TRBD2 | TRBJ2-7 | . | TRBV7-3 | ASSGRVAVYEQY
12 | . | TRBJ2-1 | . | TRBV12-3/TRBV12-4 | ASSGTFSYNEQF
17 | . | TRBJ1-1 | . | TRBV11-3 | ASSPYVGVLFGMNTEAF
12 | . | TRBJ2-1 | once | TRBV27 | ASSLFDSYNEQF
13 | . | TRBJ1-4 | . | TRBV15 | ATSRAQRGGEKLF
13 | . | TRBJ2-1 | . | TRBV19 | ASSLLQEPYNEQF
11 | . | TRBJ2-2 | many | TRBV7-6 | ASSFQGPGELF
13 | . | TRBJ2-1 | many | TRBV7-9 | ASSLVTAYNNEQF
12 | TRBD1 | TRBJ2-5 | few | TRBV6-2/TRBV6-3 | ASSEGAVQETQY
13 | TRBD2 | TRBJ2-5 | few | TRBV4-2 | ASSQYSGGQETQY
12 | TRBD1 | TRBJ1-2 | . | TRBV14 | ASSPRGRGYGYT
13 | TRBD1 | TRBJ1-6 | many | TRBV7-8 | ASSSTGQTNSPLH
13 | . | TRBJ1-2 | many | TRBV20-1 | SARDQSTGEYGYT
11 | . | TRBJ1-1 | few | TRBV7-6 | ASSYGEDTEAF